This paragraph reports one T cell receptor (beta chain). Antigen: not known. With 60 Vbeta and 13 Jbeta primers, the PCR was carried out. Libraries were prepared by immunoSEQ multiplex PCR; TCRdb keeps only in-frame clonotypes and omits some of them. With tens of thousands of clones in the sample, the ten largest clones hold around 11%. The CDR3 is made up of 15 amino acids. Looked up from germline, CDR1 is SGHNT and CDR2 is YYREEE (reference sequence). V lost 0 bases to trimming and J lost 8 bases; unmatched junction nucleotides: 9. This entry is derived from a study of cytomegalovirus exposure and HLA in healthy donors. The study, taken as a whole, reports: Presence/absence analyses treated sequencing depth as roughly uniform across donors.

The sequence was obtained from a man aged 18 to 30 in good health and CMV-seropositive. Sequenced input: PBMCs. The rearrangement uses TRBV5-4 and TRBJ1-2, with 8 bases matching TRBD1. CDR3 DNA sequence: TGTGCCAGCAGCTTGGATGCGACAGGGGACGGCGGCTACACCTTC. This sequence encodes CASSLDATGDGGYTF.